Listed below are T cell receptor beta chains from one sample, sequenced in a study of CD8 T cells in ankylosing spondylitis. TCRdb fed the 5' RACE reads into MiXCR, producing one record per CDR3 protein. The data hold about 210,000 distinct CDR3 sequences, with 8.2% observed a single time. The material sequenced was blood, either unsorted or a sorted T cell fraction (not recorded which). These receptors all come from a female donor with ankylosing spondylitis or in good health (not recorded which). Each CDR3 is given with its conserved first and last residue. Fields, in order: clone size, J gene, D gene, V gene, CDR3 DNA, CDR3 protein. D genes are given only for firm matches. Size is stated for part of the rows, as once, few or many counts, or as a class when the clone is expanded.

>.|TRBJ2-2|TRBD2|TRBV29-1
TGCAGCGTTAGCTTCGGGGGGGGCGGGGAGCTGTTTTTT
CSVSFGGGGELFF
>many|TRBJ2-3|TRBD2|TRBV24-1
TGTGCCACCGGGGGGCGGGAGGGCCGATCAGATACGCAGTATTTT
CATGGREGRSDTQYF
>many|TRBJ2-3|TRBD2|TRBV20-1
TGCAGTGCTATAAGCGGGGCTTCCACAGATACGCAGTATTTT
CSAISGASTDTQYF
>.|TRBJ2-1|TRBD2|TRBV5-4
TGTGCCAGCAGCTCGCCTAGCGGAAGTTACAATGAGCAGTTCTTC
CASSSPSGSYNEQFF
>many|TRBJ1-1|.|TRBV5-1
TGCGCCAGCAGCTTGTCTGGGAGGGGCGCTGAAGCTTTCTTT
CASSLSGRGAEAFF
>many|TRBJ2-2|TRBD2|TRBV20-1
TGCAGTGCTAGAGAGCGGGAGGGTAACACCGGGGAGCTGTTTTTT
CSAREREGNTGELFF
>many|TRBJ1-5|.|TRBV5-8
TGTGCCAGCAGCTTGGAGTCATGGGATCAGCCCCAGCATTTT
CASSLESWDQPQHF
>.|TRBJ2-3|.|TRBV7-9
TGTGCCAGCAGCTGGGAGACAGATACGCAGTATTTT
CASSWETDTQYF
>many|TRBJ2-1|.|TRBV5-1
TGCGCCAGCAGATTCGGGGTAGCGGTTCGCAATGAGCAGTTCTTC
CASRFGVAVRNEQFF
>many|TRBJ2-1|.|TRBV27
TGTGCCAGCAGTTTATCCAATGAGCAGTTCTTC
CASSLSNEQFF
>few|TRBJ2-1|.|TRBV5-6
TGTGCCAGCAGCTTCGAGTCGGGACACCAAACTAATGAGCAGTTCTTC
CASSFESGHQTNEQFF
>many|TRBJ2-5|.|TRBV7-2
TGTGCCAGCAGCTTAGCGGTTGGGGGAGAGACCCAGTACTTC
CASSLAVGGETQYF
>.|TRBJ2-2|.|TRBV30
TGTGCCTGGAGGGGCCGGGCCTCCATCGGGGAGCTGTTTTTT
CAWRGRASIGELFF
>many|TRBJ1-5|.|TRBV20-1
TGCAGTGCTAGAGACAGGGTTAGCAATCAGCCCCAGCATTTT
CSARDRVSNQPQHF
>few|TRBJ2-7|.|TRBV20-1
TGCAGTGCCGCCTTCTTTGACAGACCCTACGAGCAGTACTTC
CSAAFFDRPYEQYF
>.|TRBJ1-2|TRBD1|TRBV7-9
TGTGCCAGCAGCTTATCGGGACAGGGACACTATGGCTACACCTTC
CASSLSGQGHYGYTF
>many|TRBJ1-5|.|TRBV20-1
TGCAGTGCTAGAAGACAGGTTAGCAATCAGCCCCAGCATTTT
CSARRQVSNQPQHF
>many|TRBJ1-5|TRBD1|TRBV10-1
TGCGCCAGCAGACCTAGACAGGGCGCGCGCAATCAGCCCCAGCATTTT
CASRPRQGARNQPQHF
>many|TRBJ2-7|.|TRBV12-3/TRBV12-4
TGTGCCAGCACCGCCTACGAGCAGTACTTC
CASTAYEQYF
>many|TRBJ1-4|TRBD1|TRBV7-2
TGTGCCAGCAGCCGGGACAGGGGTTTCGTAGAAAAACTGTTTTTT
CASSRDRGFVEKLFF